Reported below is one T cell receptor (beta chain). The data were taken from a study of blood T cell repertoires in COVID-19. Study-wide context: The samples span acute and convalescent COVID-19 from the United States, Italy and Spain. T cells, B-cell-depleted T cells, or PBMCs provided the cDNA or gDNA that served as material.

How the authors handled the data: Reference gene primers were amplified, and this amplification served to estimate nucleated cell counts. Clones were read by immunoSEQ multiplex PCR, and TCRdb kept only the in-frame ones, dropping some. That table supplies the V and J calls and clone size; D and trimming were determined from the DNA. The data show more than 55,000 clones, with approximately 86% seen just once and about 4.9% held by the top ten. V was cut by 10 bases and J by 0 bases, with 16 bases left in between. CDR3 length: 15 residues. Germline V lookup: CDR1 LNHDA, CDR2 SQIVND (reference sequence).

The receptor's source is a man aged 60-69 years with acute or convalescent COVID-19. The rearrangement links TRBV19 to TRBJ1-5, with D tentatively TRBD1 (5 bases). The sequenced material came from peripheral blood. CDR3 loop: CATRQTVNSNQPQHF. CDR3 in DNA: TGTGCCACCAGGCAGACAGTCAATAGCAATCAGCCCCAGCATTTT.